Only a few counts were recorded for the clone carrying this TCR beta chain. What it binds is not known. This entry comes from a study of OX40 agonist ivuxolimab in advanced cancers. Study-level information: The drug used for patients, ivuxolimab, was an agonistic anti-OX40 (CD134) antibody. Ivuxolimab was administered intravenously to patients at 0.01 to 10 mg/kg every 2 weeks.

Whole-study findings and limits: Partial responders dosed at 0.1-3.0 mg/kg displayed clonal expansion ranking among the lowest.

The repertoire was sequenced with immunoSEQ multiplex PCR; TCRdb's copy has only in-frame clones and lacks some. The sample includes about 72,000 clones, more than 65% seen only once; the top ten take about 5%. Trimming left V 4 bases short and J 3 bases short, with 10 bases between. Germline V CDR1 and CDR2: MNHNY, SVGAGI (reference sequence). The CDR3 extends over 13 amino acids. The V and J genes are TRBV6-6 and TRBJ2-7; TRBD1 might be the D (5 bases). This receptor was obtained from an adult with an advanced solid tumor such as melanoma, head and neck, liver or kidney cancer. Sequencing used CD4+ or CD8+ T cells sorted from blood, obtained in a trial of the OX40 agonist ivuxolimab. The CDR3 loop is CASSSGNRYEQYF. The CDR3 DNA follows: TGTGCCAGCAGTTCAGGGAATCGCTACGAGCAGTACTTC.